The T cell receptor beta chain described here comes from a study of blood T cell repertoires in COVID-19 (dated by TCRdb to about 2020). At the level of the whole study: The collaborator samples originated in the United States, Italy and Spain and spanned the acute and convalescent phases of COVID-19. The prospective study material was composed of cDNA or gDNA derived from T cells, B-cell-depleted T cells, or PBMCs. Subjects who had been exposed to COVID-19, were actively infected with it, or had recovered from it provided the deeply sampled blood TCRbeta repertoires that made up the dataset. The repertoires were made available in a free public database intended to serve as a resource for research on the immune response to SARS-CoV-2. Samples came from the ongoing ImmuneRACE study (first 160 participants) plus 1,254 subjects from 6 global collaborators. Nearly every sample came with metadata listing a de-identified subject ID, COVID-19 status, age in years and sex. HLA class I and class II types, where available, came from metadata supplied by the sample provider rather than from assay-based typing.

For this clone: Its antigen is currently not known. No base qualities exist here, and no much larger clone lies one base off it.

One collaborating source in Seattle enrolled patients while the patients were actively infected and followed the patients over time throughout the course of disease. Each collaborating institution followed its own protocols to collect whole blood in K2EDTA tubes. For TCRbeta analysis, collaborators shipped samples as frozen whole blood, isolated PBMCs, or DNA extracted from either of those sample types. Cut back by 0 bases and 6 bases, the V and J ends lie 9 bases apart. CDR3 length: 15 amino acids, cysteine to phenylalanine. This entry keeps only the CDR3 DNA: 45 bases, framed from base 1. The germline V gene encodes CDR1 MNHEY and CDR2 SVGAGI. Paper-wide results and their limitations: The amount of clinical and demographic metadata varied by source and participant and was provided uncurated.

TCRbeta CDR3 regions were amplified from genomic DNA by means of the immunoSEQ Assay, a bias-controlled multiplex PCR. Concerning the study's data processing: Nucleated cell counts per sample were estimated from amplification of reference gene primers within the assay. To quantify the absolute abundance of each unique TCRbeta CDR3 rearrangement, sequence reads were collapsed and filtered. For each sample, productive Simpson clonality was calculated by taking the square root of Simpson's diversity index across productive rearrangements. As stored in TCRdb, this immuneACCESS dataset retains in-frame rearrangements with V and J assigned. A fraction of the clones does not appear; measured against another copy, unresolved V genes explain less than half of the discrepancy, and the remainder lacks a known reason. D and trimming come from the DNA, and the V and J calls and clone size come from that table. This sample holds fewer than 300,000 clones; around 82% were observed only once. Of the sample, 0.7% to 1% falls within the top ten clones.

The sequenced sample consisted of peripheral blood. This chain is built from TRBV6-5 and TRBJ1-6; TRBD1 might be the D gene, on 5 matching bases. The TCR comes from a human donor with COVID-19, enrolled during active disease. The donor label of this sample is uncertain. CDR3 loop: CASSYSPGSNSPLHF. The base sequence is TGTGCCAGCAGTTACTCGCCAGGGTCTAATTCACCCCTCCACTTT.